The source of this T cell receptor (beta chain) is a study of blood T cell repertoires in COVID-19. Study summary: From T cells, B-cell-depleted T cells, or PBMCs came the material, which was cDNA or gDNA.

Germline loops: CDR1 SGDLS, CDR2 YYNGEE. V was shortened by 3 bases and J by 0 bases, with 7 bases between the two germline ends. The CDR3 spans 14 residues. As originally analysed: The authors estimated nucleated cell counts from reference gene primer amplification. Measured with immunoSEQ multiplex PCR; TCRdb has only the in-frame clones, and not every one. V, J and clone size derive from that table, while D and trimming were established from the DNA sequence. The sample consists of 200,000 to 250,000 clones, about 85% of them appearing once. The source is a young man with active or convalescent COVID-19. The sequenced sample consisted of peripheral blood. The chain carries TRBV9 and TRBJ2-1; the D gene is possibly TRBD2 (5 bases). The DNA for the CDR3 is TGTGCCAGCAGCGGGAGGAGCTCCTACAATGAGCAGTTCTTC. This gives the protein CASSGRSSYNEQFF.